This T cell receptor beta chain is drawn from a study of cytomegalovirus exposure and HLA in healthy donors. Study outcomes and limitations: Cytomegalovirus status was reportedly diagnosed by the classifier with high specificity and sensitivity.

PCR amplification relied on 60 Vbeta primers (plus 13 Jbeta primers). Here immunoSEQ multiplex PCR was the method, and the copy in TCRdb shows in-frame clones only, minus some. The data contain roughly 120,000 clones, approximately 80% of them singletons. Worth noting for this clone: The target antigen is unknown.

This sequence originates from a woman between 18 and 29 years old in good health and CMV-seropositive. Sequencing used PBMCs.

The chain's CDR3 is CASSLTASGSHEQFF. CDR3 coding DNA: TGTGCCAGCAGCTTAACGGCTAGCGGGAGCCATGAGCAGTTCTTC. This chain joins TRBV7-6 and TRBJ2-1, with 10 bases aligning to TRBD2. The CDR3 sequence is 15 residues long. Germline lookup yields CDR1 SGHVS and CDR2 FNYEAQ. The V segment lost 2 bases and the J segment 8 bases; nucleotides outside the gene matches: 6. Full variable domain (outside the CDR3, taken from reference TRBV7-6 and TRBJ2-1): GAGVSQSPRYKVTKRGQDVALRCDPISGHVSLYWYRQALGQGPEFLTYFNYEAQQDKSGLPNDRFSAERPEGSISTLTIQRTEQRDSAMYRCASSLTASGSHEQFFGPGTRLTVL.